The clone carrying this T cell receptor (beta chain) has a count of ten or more. The sample is drawn from a study of identical twins. V lost 3 bases, J lost 2 bases, and 16 bases lay in between. Per the germline V gene, CDR1 is DFQATT and CDR2 is SNEGSKA (reference sequence). The length of the CDR3 is 15 residues. TCRdb reprocessed the 5' RACE reads via MiXCR and lists one record per CDR3 protein. The sample contains some 500,000 distinct CDR3 sequences, 7.5% to 10% of which appear only once. The data also belong to a second study, concerning yellow fever vaccine responses in identical twins.

The sequencing sample was made of PBMCs. V is TRBV20-1 and J is TRBJ2-5; no firm D call. This clonotype was obtained from a woman younger than 35 in good health. The DNA for the CDR3 is TGCAGTGCTAGTGAAGGACGGAGTATTCAAGAGACCCAGTACTTC. Translating gives CSASEGRSIQETQYF.